This T cell receptor (beta chain) stems from a study of Ad26.COV2.S vaccination and SARS-CoV-2 variants. Study-wide background: Administration of Ad26.COV2.S was intramuscular, either once or twice 56 days apart.

Study findings and constraints: There was reportedly substantial breadth in spike-specific CD8+ and CD4+ T cell responses after vaccination.

On this clone itself: Antigen unknown.

The CDR3 extends over 17 amino acids. V was pared by 4 bases and J by 0 bases, with 16 bases between. Per germline, CDR1 ENHRY and CDR2 SYGVKD. Repertoires were generated with immunoSEQ multiplex PCR, while TCRdb's copy carries only in-frame clones and drops some. The sample yields 300,000 to 400,000 clones, around 90% seen once. The treatment: roughly 20 received Ad26.COV2.S at low or high dose, single or two shots; 5 received placebo; per-sample allocation not given. Following the first vaccine or placebo injection, samples were taken on day 63. This person who donated was an adult of 18-55 years in Boston. Wuhan-strain spike was delivered by a replication-incompetent Ad26 vector.

The sample here was peripheral blood, taken in a trial of Ad26.COV2.S vaccine versus placebo. The genes are TRBV10-3 and TRBJ1-3; no definite D call. This receptor was identified in a person aged 18-60 years who received the Ad26.COV2.S COVID-19 vaccine or a placebo. CDR3 bases: TGTGCCATCAGTGGGACGGCAAACCTTCTCTCTGGAAACACCATATATTTT. This encodes CAISGTANLLSGNTIYF.